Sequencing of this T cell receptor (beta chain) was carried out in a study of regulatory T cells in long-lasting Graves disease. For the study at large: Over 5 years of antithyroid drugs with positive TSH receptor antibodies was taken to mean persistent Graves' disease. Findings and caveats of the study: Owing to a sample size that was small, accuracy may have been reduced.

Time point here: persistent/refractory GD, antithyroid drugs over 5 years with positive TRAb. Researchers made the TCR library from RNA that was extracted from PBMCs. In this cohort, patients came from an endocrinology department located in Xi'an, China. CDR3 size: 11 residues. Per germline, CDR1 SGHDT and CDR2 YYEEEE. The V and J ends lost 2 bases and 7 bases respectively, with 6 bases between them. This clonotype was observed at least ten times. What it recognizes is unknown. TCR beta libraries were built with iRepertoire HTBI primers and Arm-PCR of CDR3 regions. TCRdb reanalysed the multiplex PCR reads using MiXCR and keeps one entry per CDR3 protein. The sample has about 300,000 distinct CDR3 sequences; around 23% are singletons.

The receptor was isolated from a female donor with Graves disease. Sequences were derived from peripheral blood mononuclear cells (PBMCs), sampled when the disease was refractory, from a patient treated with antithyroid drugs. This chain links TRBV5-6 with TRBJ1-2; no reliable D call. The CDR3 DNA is TGTGCCAGCAGCTTTGGTAGTGGCTACACCTTC. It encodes CASSFGSGYTF.